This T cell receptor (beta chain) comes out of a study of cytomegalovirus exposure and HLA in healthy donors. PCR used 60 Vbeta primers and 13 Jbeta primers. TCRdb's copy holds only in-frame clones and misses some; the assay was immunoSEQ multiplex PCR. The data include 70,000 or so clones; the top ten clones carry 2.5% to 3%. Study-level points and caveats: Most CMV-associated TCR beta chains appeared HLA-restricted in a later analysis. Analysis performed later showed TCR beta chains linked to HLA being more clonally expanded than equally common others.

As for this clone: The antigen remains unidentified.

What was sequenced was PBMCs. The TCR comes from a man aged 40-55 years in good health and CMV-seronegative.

CDR3 nucleotides: TGCGCCAGCAGCCAGAGGGACAGGGACAATCAGCCCCAGCATTTT. Amino acid sequence: CASSQRDRDNQPQHF. The chain couples TRBV4-1 to TRBJ1-5, with 9 bases matching TRBD1. The CDR3 is made up of 15 amino acids. J lost 3 bases, V lost 3 bases, and 3 bases had no gene match. CDR1 and CDR2 from the germline V gene are MGHRA and YSYEKL.